This T cell receptor (beta chain) emerged from a study of shared clonotypes between healthy human individuals. V was pared by 7 bases and J by 7 bases, with 10 bases of the junction left unmatched. CDR3 size: 15 residues. CDR1 and CDR2 (germline): SGHNT, YYREEE (reference sequence). Profiled with immunoSEQ multiplex PCR; TCRdb holds only in-frame clones, not every one. The sample carries 2.5 million or so clones, approximately 92% recorded once. This TCR was recovered from a man aged 18 to 30 in good health. V is TRBV5-4 and J is TRBJ2-1; 11 bases line up with TRBD2. Sequencing was performed on naive CD4+ T cells sorted from blood. The subset was: CD45RA+ positively selected. CDR3 nucleotide sequence: TGTGCCAGCGCCTCCGGGACTAGCGGCCGAAATGAGCAGTTCTTC. It specifies CASASGTSGRNEQFF.